The 9 T cell receptor beta chains in this list originate from one sample, sequenced in a study of breast tumors, draining lymph nodes, adjacent tissues. Axillary draining lymph nodes of breast cancer patients supplied the node samples. A single record per CDR3 protein comes from TCRdb applying MiXCR to the multiplex PCR reads. The sample lists 150,000 or so distinct CDR3 sequences, 33% occurring once. Material: axillary lymph node tissue. These receptors were obtained from a female donor with breast cancer. Some clones in this sample may be carry-over from other donors' samples.

A few counts support this clonotype. The chain employs TRBV13 and TRBJ1-6; the D gene is possibly TRBD1 (6 bases). CDR1 and CDR2 from the germline V gene are PRHDT and FYEKMQ (reference sequence). The CDR3 has 15 residues. V shed 2 bases and J shed 9 bases, with 14 bases lying between them. This chain's CDR3 is CASSLRTERISPLHF. As DNA, the CDR3 is TGTGCCAGCAGCTTAAGGACAGAGAGGATTTCACCCCTCCACTTT.

This clonotype has more than one count but fewer than ten. The rearrangement joins TRBV19 to TRBJ1-1; D may be TRBD1 (5 bases). Trimming took 2 bases from V and 0 from J, leaving 13 bases between them. Germline V gene data show CDR1 as LNHDA and CDR2 as SQIVND (reference sequence). The CDR3 totals 16 residues. CDR3 DNA sequence: TGTGCCAGTAGTATAAGCACGGGACGGGTGAACACTGAAGCTTTCTTT. Amino acid sequence: CASSISTGRVNTEAFF.

A remark on this clonotype: One end of the junction fails to match germline, which may point to a read error. V usage is TRBV24-1 and J usage is TRBJ2-1; D gene ambiguous. Germline assignment: CDR1 KGHDR and CDR2 SFDVKD. The CDR3 sequence is 15 residues long. The CDR3 DNA reads as TGTGCCACCAGCGATTTGCGTAGGGCATACAATGAGCAGTTCTTC. Translating gives CATSDLRRAYNEQFF.

The V and J genes are TRBV24-1 and TRBJ2-1, with a possible D match to TRBD2 (5 bases). CDR3 length equals 15 residues. Trimming removed 0 bases from V and 5 bases from J, with 10 bases in between. Germline V gives CDR1 KGHDR, CDR2 SFDVKD. CDR3 coding DNA: TGTGCCACCAGTGATTTGCGAGGGAAGCACAATGAGCAGTTCTTC. Protein product: CATSDLRGKHNEQFF.

This clonotype was found many times. This sequence joins TRBV19 and TRBJ1-2; 9 bases are shared with TRBD1. There are 16 residues in the CDR3. Looked up from germline, CDR1 is LNHDA and CDR2 is SQIVND (reference sequence). J was trimmed by 5 bases and V by 4 bases; bases with no gene match: 11. CDR3: CASSTTGTGRGYGYTF. DNA of the CDR3: TGTGCCAGTAGTACAACCGGGACAGGGCGAGGGTATGGCTACACCTTC.

The chain couples TRBV7-3 to TRBJ2-6, with D possibly being TRBD2 (6 bases). The CDR3 is 17 residues long. Trimming took off 6 bases at V and 1 base at J, with 16 bases between the two ends. The germline CDR1 and CDR2 sequences are SGHTA and FQGTGA. DNA of the CDR3: TGTGCCAGCAGTCGGCCGGGACTTTCGTCTGGGGCCAACGTCCTGACTTTC. Amino acids: CASSRPGLSSGANVLTF.

In regard to this clonotype: A much larger clone lies a single base off, so this may be a read error. V usage is TRBV9 and J usage is TRBJ2-7, with 8 bases matching TRBD2. From germline, CDR1 is SGDLS and CDR2 YYNGEE. The CDR3 loop spans 14 amino acids. The CDR3 loop is CASSPGGGGYEQSF. The CDR3 nucleotides are TGTGCCAGCAGCCCCGGGGGCGGGGGGTACGAGCAGTCCTTC.

Of note for this clonotype: A read error may be the cause here, since a much bigger clone is one base away. The chain uses TRBV15 and TRBJ1-1; a possible D gene is TRBD1 (6 bases). This CDR3 has 13 residues. Germline V gene data show CDR1 as LNHNV and CDR2 as YYDKDF (reference sequence). The V end was cut by 4 bases, the J end by 12 bases, with 18 bases between. The CDR3, as DNA: TGTGCCACCAGCAAAGGGGGTCGGCTTGACTCTTTCTTT. It specifies CATSKGGRLDSFF.

In its sample, this clonotype was seen many times. The chain is built from TRBV28 and TRBJ1-4; 10 bases are shared with TRBD1. CDR3 length: 14 amino acids. Germline values: CDR1 MDHEN, CDR2 SYDVKM. The junction had 3 bases not matched to a gene; V was cut back by 3 bases and J by 8 bases. The CDR3 protein is CASSFDRGREKLFF. In DNA, the CDR3 is TGTGCCAGCAGTTTTGACAGGGGGCGGGAAAAACTGTTTTTT.